This T cell receptor (beta chain) came from a study of human T cells and chemical hapten exposure. Study details: Readings were taken at 6 days from patch tests that had applied 0.01% DPC to the upper back.

As to time point: pre-sensitization, week 0. Noted treatment: therapeutic diphenylcyclopropenone sensitization with weekly scalp DPC. TCRdb itself ran the RACE reads through MiXCR, one entry per CDR3 protein. The sample lists 85,000 to 100,000 distinct CDR3 sequences; 10% to 14% were seen once. Germline loops: CDR1 SGHRS, CDR2 YFSETQ. The V end was cut by 5 bases, the J end by 1 base, with 15 bases between. The CDR3 totals 15 residues. This chain links TRBV5-1 with TRBJ1-1; D not resolved. This receptor was obtained from a woman aged 60-70 years with alopecia areata. Some clones in this sample may be carry-over from other donors' samples. The source was whole blood, collected in connection with sensitization to the hapten diphenylcyclopropenone (DPC). The chain's CDR3 is CASRPSGRPNTEAFF. In nucleotides, the CDR3 is TGCGCCAGCAGGCCCTCCGGGAGACCGAACACTGAAGCTTTCTTT.